A selection of T cell receptor beta chains follows, all from one sample in a study of T cell responses to AZD1222 COVID-19 vaccine. Only in-frame clones appear in the TCRdb table, and some are missing; sequencing was by immunoSEQ multiplex PCR. Found here are approximately 190,000 clones, roughly 91% of them singletons; the top ten hold 0.99%. The source material was peripheral blood, sampled on day 0 of AZD1222 vaccination. These receptors were collected from an adult in good health. CDR3s include the opening cysteine and the closing phenylalanine or tryptophan. D genes are given only for firm matches. Clone size is stated in some rows and not others, as once, few, many or a class when expanded.

len	v_gene	j_gene	d_gene	abundance	CDR3aa	CDR3nt
13	TRBV10-1	TRBJ2-7	.	.	CASSAGTLGEQYF	TGCGCCAGCAGTGCGGGCACCTTGGGCGAGCAGTACTTC
15	TRBV7-3	TRBJ2-1	TRBD2	.	CASSQGLAANNEQFF	TGTGCCAGCAGCCAAGGACTAGCGGCGAACAATGAGCAGTTCTTC
16	TRBV7-3	TRBJ1-6	.	.	CASSLTGTRNNSPLHF	TGTGCCAGCAGCCTGACCGGGACGCGGAATAATTCACCCCTCCACTTT
14	TRBV7-9	TRBJ2-3	TRBD1	.	CASSPTGGTDTQYF	TGTGCCAGCAGCCCGACAGGGGGGACAGATACGCAGTATTTT
13	TRBV10-2	TRBJ1-4	.	.	CASRRVLFEKLFF	TGCGCCAGCAGGAGGGTTCTCTTTGAAAAACTGTTTTTT
15	TRBV7-9	TRBJ1-4	TRBD1	.	CASSLDRGVGEKLFF	TGTGCCAGCAGCTTAGACAGGGGGGTTGGTGAAAAACTGTTTTTT
15	TRBV7-2	TRBJ1-2	TRBD1	few	CASSLVGGLDYGYTF	TGTGCCAGCAGCTTAGTAGGGGGCTTGGACTATGGCTACACCTTC
14	TRBV19	TRBJ1-5	.	.	CASSNGGEQQPQHF	TGTGCCAGTAGTAATGGAGGGGAGCAACAGCCCCAGCATTTT
17	TRBV10-3	TRBJ1-3	.	.	CAISVVSGGLSGNTIYF	TGTGCCATCAGTGTTGTGAGTGGCGGGCTCTCTGGAAACACCATATATTTT
17	TRBV19	TRBJ2-1	TRBD2	once	CASSIETSGRLANEQFF	TGTGCCAGTAGTATAGAGACTAGCGGGAGGCTAGCTAATGAGCAGTTCTTC
13	TRBV18	TRBJ1-1	.	.	CASSPSPNTEAFF	TGTGCCAGCTCACCATCCCCGAACACTGAAGCTTTCTTT
16	TRBV5-1	TRBJ2-5	TRBD2	.	CASSWGLAGDQETQYF	TGCGCCAGCAGCTGGGGACTAGCGGGGGACCAAGAGACCCAGTACTTC
14	TRBV11-2	TRBJ1-2	.	.	CASSLRGSVDGYTF	TGTGCCAGCAGCCTGAGGGGCTCCGTGGATGGCTACACCTTC
14	TRBV5-6	TRBJ2-5	TRBD1	.	CASSWGTGEETQYF	TGTGCCAGCAGCTGGGGGACAGGGGAGGAGACCCAGTACTTC
14	TRBV7-8	TRBJ1-1	TRBD1	.	CASSLDRVGTEAFF	TGTGCCAGCAGCCTGGACAGGGTTGGAACTGAAGCTTTCTTT
15	TRBV11-3	TRBJ2-2	TRBD1	.	CASSWTGMGTGELFF	TGTGCCAGCAGCTGGACAGGGATGGGCACCGGGGAGCTGTTTTTT
13	TRBV5-6	TRBJ1-1	.	once	CASRIQGWGEAFF	TGTGCCAGCAGGATTCAGGGATGGGGTGAAGCTTTCTTT
14	TRBV9	TRBJ1-1	.	.	CASSVADRNTEAFF	TGTGCCAGCAGCGTAGCGGATCGGAACACTGAAGCTTTCTTT
13	TRBV7-6	TRBJ1-1	.	.	CASSLHQNTEAFF	TGTGCCAGCAGCTTACACCAGAACACTGAAGCTTTCTTT
14	TRBV19	TRBJ2-7	.	.	CASSMNTQIYEQYF	TGTGCCAGTAGTATGAATACACAGATCTACGAGCAGTACTTC
19	TRBV4-1	TRBJ2-1	.	.	CASSQDSTVGLAFFDEQFF	TGCGCCAGCAGCCAAGATTCAACGGTGGGGCTAGCGTTCTTCGATGAGCAGTTCTTC
15	TRBV10-2	TRBJ1-3	TRBD1	.	CASRMPGTGINTIYF	TGCGCCAGCAGAATGCCCGGGACAGGGATTAACACCATATATTTT
15	TRBV13	TRBJ2-7	TRBD2	.	CASSLRLAGGYEQYF	TGTGCCAGCAGCTTGCGACTAGCGGGGGGGTACGAGCAGTACTTC
16	TRBV15	TRBJ1-2	.	.	CATSRDQGSSPYGYTF	TGTGCCACCAGCAGAGATCAGGGGTCCTCTCCCTATGGCTACACCTTC
16	TRBV19	TRBJ2-2	TRBD2	.	CASSPDGGVGTGELFF	TGTGCCAGTAGTCCCGATGGGGGGGTAGGGACCGGGGAGCTGTTTTTT
17	TRBV7-2	TRBJ2-1	.	.	CASKKNVGHGAYNEQFF	TGTGCCAGCAAAAAAAACGTGGGACACGGGGCATACAATGAGCAGTTCTTC
15	TRBV3-1/TRBV3-2	TRBJ2-1	TRBD2	.	CASSQGGRAHNEQFF	TGTGCCAGCAGCCAAGGCGGGAGGGCCCACAATGAGCAGTTCTTC
14	TRBV28	TRBJ2-7	TRBD2	.	CASSLSLAGYEQYF	TGTGCCAGCAGTTTAAGCCTAGCGGGCTACGAGCAGTACTTC
15	TRBV4-1	TRBJ1-2	.	.	CASSQGPGDNYGYTF	TGCGCCAGCAGCCAAGGCCCAGGGGACAACTATGGCTACACCTTC
16	TRBV4-3	TRBJ2-7	.	.	CASSQDLPGSDYEQYF	TGCGCCAGCAGCCAAGATCTTCCAGGTTCGGACTACGAGCAGTACTTC
14	TRBV5-4	TRBJ1-1	.	.	CASSPTAANTEAFF	TGTGCCAGCAGCCCCACCGCAGCCAACACTGAAGCTTTCTTT
14	TRBV10-3	TRBJ2-1	.	.	CAISESKTYNEQFF	TGTGCCATCAGTGAGTCGAAGACCTACAATGAGCAGTTCTTC
15	TRBV5-4	TRBJ1-2	TRBD1	.	CASKGQGTTNYGYTF	TGTGCCAGCAAGGGACAGGGGACCACTAACTATGGCTACACCTTC
16	TRBV5-6	TRBJ2-5	.	.	CASSLWMGATQETQYF	TGTGCCAGCAGCTTGTGGATGGGAGCCACCCAAGAGACCCAGTACTTC
13	TRBV6-5	TRBJ2-5	.	.	CASSSQLQETQYF	TGTGCCAGCAGTTCCCAGCTCCAAGAGACCCAGTACTTC
15	TRBV29-1	TRBJ2-1	TRBD2	.	CSVERSGRARNEQFF	TGCAGCGTTGAACGTAGCGGGAGGGCTCGGAATGAGCAGTTCTTC